A single T cell receptor (beta chain) is shown here with its context. This entry comes from a study of preoperative IRX-2 immunotherapy in early breast cancer. Indicated treatment: preoperative locoregional IRX-2 cytokine immunotherapy. Preoperative locoregional IRX-2 cytokine immunotherapy was tested in the phase Ib source study. Sequencing was performed with immunoSEQ multiplex PCR; in TCRdb, only in-frame clones are kept and a portion is missing. The top ten clones hold about 7.4% of a sample with some 1,100 clones, about 74% of them seen once. Germline assignment: CDR1 SGHNT and CDR2 YENEEA. V dropped 5 bases and J dropped 8 bases, with 16 bases sitting between them. The CDR3 runs to 15 residues.

The material was tumor tissue, obtained before IRX-2 immunotherapy. The TCR comes from a human donor with breast cancer. V gene TRBV11-3 combines with J gene TRBJ1-6; D might be TRBD1 (5 bases). The CDR3 sequence: CASSPGTGTHSPLHF. CDR3 DNA sequence: TGTGCCAGCAGCCCGGGAACAGGTACTCATTCACCCCTCCACTTT.